This TCR beta chain derives from a study of Graves' ophthalmopathy and Graves' hyperthyroidism. The authors defined stable hyperthyroidism as no ophthalmopathy within 18 months of follow-up. Enrollment excluded any patients with other autoimmune diseases, uncontrolled infections, pregnancy or lactation. This clonotype occurred many times. V lost 5 bases to trimming and J lost 5 bases, with 15 bases between them. CDR1 is MDHEN, CDR2 SYDVKM, per germline. The CDR3 extends over 14 amino acids. CDR3 regions of TCR beta were amplified from RNA transcripts. Amplification began with first-round RT-PCR using HTBI primers, then second-round multiplex PCR was performed. MiXCR was run by TCRdb on the multiplex PCR reads, yielding one entry per CDR3 protein. The sample records a few hundred thousand distinct CDR3 sequences, roughly 17% being singletons.

The rearrangement joins TRBV28 to TRBJ1-2; D gene ambiguous. Sequenced input: peripheral blood. The sequence derives from an adult woman with stable Graves' hyperthyroidism. The CDR3, as DNA: TGTGCCAGCAGTGTCGGGTACAAAGAATATGGCTACACCTTC. Protein: CASSVGYKEYGYTF.